This TCR beta chain appears in the sequencing data of a study of T cells after yellow fever vaccination. The V gene end was trimmed by 0 bases and the J gene end by 4 bases; junction bases not matched to a gene: 10. The CDR3 runs 18 residues. CDR1 SGHKS and CDR2 YYEKEE come from the germline V gene (reference sequence). This clonotype was counted a few times. Its specificity is unknown. MiXCR, run by TCRdb on the 5' RACE reads, gives a single entry per CDR3 protein. The sample consists of roughly 170,000 distinct CDR3 sequences, approximately 6% of them appearing once. Regarding the study as a whole: There was a possibility that FACS-sorted repertoires contained abundant clonotypes contaminating from the bulk population. Across the CD4 and CD8 compartments, a small share of clonotypes was present in both. Subsequent booster samples again held most clones from primary vaccination (more than 95% CD4, 88% CD8).

The sequencing used CD4+ T cells sorted from PBMCs, collected on the day of the first yellow fever vaccination. The chain is built from TRBV5-5 and TRBJ1-1, with 12 nucleotides matching TRBD1. This sequence was found in a man aged 18 to 35 who received the YFV17D yellow fever vaccine. In DNA, the CDR3 is TGTGCCAGCAGCTTGGCCCGGGACAGGGGGCTTGGGGGCACTGAAGCTTTCTTT. It yields the protein CASSLARDRGLGGTEAFF.